This TCR beta chain is drawn from a study of blood T cell repertoires in COVID-19. Study background: Spain, Italy and the United States supplied samples that represented acute and convalescent COVID-19. Sources were T cells, B-cell-depleted T cells, or PBMCs; the material itself was cDNA or gDNA.

Original handling: Amplification from reference gene primers served as the basis for estimated nucleated cell counts. TCRdb keeps only in-frame clones here, not all; method: immunoSEQ multiplex PCR. Clonal size and the V and J genes are those of that table, whereas D and trimming came from the DNA. The repertoire holds about 110,000 clones, 85% seen once, with roughly 1.4% in the top ten. V shed 1 base, J shed 3 bases, and the junction held 2 bases outside the gene matches. The CDR3 is 15 amino acids. Germline V gene lookup returns CDR1 SEHNR and CDR2 FQNEAQ (reference sequence). The TCR comes from a man aged 35 to 55 with acute or convalescent COVID-19. This chain connects TRBV7-9 to TRBJ2-3; 9 nucleotides align to TRBD1. The material sequenced was peripheral blood. The CDR3 reads CASSLEGTGTDTQYF. CDR3 sequence (DNA): TGTGCCAGCAGCTTAGAAGGGACAGGGACAGATACGCAGTATTTT.